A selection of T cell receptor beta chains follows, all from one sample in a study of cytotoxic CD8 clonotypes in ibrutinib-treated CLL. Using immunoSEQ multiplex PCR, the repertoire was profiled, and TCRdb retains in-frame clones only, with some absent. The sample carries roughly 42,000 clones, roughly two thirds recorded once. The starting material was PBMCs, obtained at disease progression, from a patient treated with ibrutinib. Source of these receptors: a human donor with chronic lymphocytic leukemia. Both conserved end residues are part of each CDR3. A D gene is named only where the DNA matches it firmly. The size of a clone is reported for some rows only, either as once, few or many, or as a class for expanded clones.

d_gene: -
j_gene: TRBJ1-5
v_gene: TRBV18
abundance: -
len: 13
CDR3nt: TGTGCCAGCTCACCAGCAGGGGATCAGCCCCAGCATTTT
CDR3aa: CASSPAGDQPQHF

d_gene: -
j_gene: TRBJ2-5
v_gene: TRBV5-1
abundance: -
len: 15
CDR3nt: TGCGCCAGCAGCTTGTTGGGAGCCCAAGGGGAGACCCAGTACTTC
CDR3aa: CASSLLGAQGETQYF

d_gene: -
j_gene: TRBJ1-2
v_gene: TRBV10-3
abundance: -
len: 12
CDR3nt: TGTGCCATCAGTACGGTCTACTATGGCTACACCTTC
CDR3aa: CAISTVYYGYTF

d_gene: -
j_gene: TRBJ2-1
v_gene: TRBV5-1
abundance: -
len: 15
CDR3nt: TGCGCCAGCACCGTCGGGGACATGATTAAGAATGAGCAGTTCTTC
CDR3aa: CASTVGDMIKNEQFF

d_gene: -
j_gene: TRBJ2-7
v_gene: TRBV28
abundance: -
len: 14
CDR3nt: TGTGCCAGCAGTTGGGTGATGGGGGGCCACGAGCAGTACTTC
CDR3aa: CASSWVMGGHEQYF

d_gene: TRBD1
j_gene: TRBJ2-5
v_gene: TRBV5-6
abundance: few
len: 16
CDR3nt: TGTGCCAGCAGCTTGTTTTGGACAGGGGGCTCAGAGACCCAGTACTTC
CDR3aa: CASSLFWTGGSETQYF

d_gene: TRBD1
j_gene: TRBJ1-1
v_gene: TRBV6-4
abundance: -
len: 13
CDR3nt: TGTGCCAGCAGGGGACAGGGGGCTTCTGAAGCTTTCTTT
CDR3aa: CASRGQGASEAFF

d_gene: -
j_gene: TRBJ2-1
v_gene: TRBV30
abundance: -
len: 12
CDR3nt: TGTGCCTGGACTAGCGCGTTCAATGAGCAGTTCTTC
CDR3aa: CAWTSAFNEQFF

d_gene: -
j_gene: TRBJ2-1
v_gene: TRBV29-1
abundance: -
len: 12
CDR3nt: TGCAGCGTTAGCGGAGGGGCACATGAGCAGTTCTTC
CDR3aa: CSVSGGAHEQFF

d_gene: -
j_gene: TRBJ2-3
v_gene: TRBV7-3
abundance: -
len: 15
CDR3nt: TGTGCCAGCAGCTTAACAGGTGGAGTCACAGATACGCAGTATTTT
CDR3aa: CASSLTGGVTDTQYF

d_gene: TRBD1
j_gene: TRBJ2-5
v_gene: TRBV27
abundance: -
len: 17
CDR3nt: TGTGCCAGCAGTTTCCGAGGACAGGGTATCCCTCAAGAGACCCAGTACTTC
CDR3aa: CASSFRGQGIPQETQYF

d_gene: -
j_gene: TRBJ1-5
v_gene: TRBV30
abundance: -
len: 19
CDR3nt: TGTGCCTGGAGTGTACGTAGGGGAACGACCTTGGGAAGCAATCAGCCCCAGCATTTT
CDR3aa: CAWSVRRGTTLGSNQPQHF

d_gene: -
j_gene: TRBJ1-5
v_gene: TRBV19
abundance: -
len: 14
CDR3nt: TGTGCCAGTAGTCAGGTGGAGTATAATCAGCCCCAGCATTTT
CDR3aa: CASSQVEYNQPQHF

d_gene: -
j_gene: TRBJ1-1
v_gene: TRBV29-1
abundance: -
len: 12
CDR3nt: TGCAGCGTTGATCGGGGTCGCACTGAAGCTTTCTTT
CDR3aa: CSVDRGRTEAFF

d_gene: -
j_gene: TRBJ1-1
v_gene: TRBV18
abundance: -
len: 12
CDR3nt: TGTGCCAGCTCACCACGGGGTGCTGAAGCTTTCTTT
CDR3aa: CASSPRGAEAFF